This TCR beta chain was found in a study of response to subunit inactivated influenza vaccine (dated by TCRdb to between 2017 and 2018). With respect to the entire study: To follow how T cells responded to a trivalent subunit inactivated influenza vaccine, the researchers relied on deep quantitative profiling of the T cell receptor repertoire.

This clonotype was seen ten or more times. The specificity of this receptor is unknown. No base qualities exist here, and no much larger clone lies one base off it. The method behind the library was RT-PCR. Sequencing was performed on an Illumina HiSeq 2500. TCRdb reworked the public reads: Q25 trimming with fastp, MiXCR clone assembly, productive beta chains retained. Identical CDR3 protein sequences are pooled into one entry, listed with their most common genes and DNA. The sample table lists approximately 490,000 distinct CDR3 sequences, around 7.7% of them with a count of one. Around 13% of the sample comes from the top ten. Broad study findings and their caveats: The authors suggested that each seasonal influenza vaccination may recruit only a limited number of new T cells.

Trimming removed 4 bases from V and 6 bases from J, leaving 11 bases between the germline ends. The CDR3 holds 13 amino acids from the cysteine to the phenylalanine. Here the CDR3 DNA is all that survives: 39 bases in frame from base 1. Looking up the germline V gene yields CDR1 MRHNA and CDR2 SNTAGT. The rearrangement combines TRBV6-4 with TRBJ2-3; no D gene can be assigned with confidence. Source: PBMCs from blood, taken around 25 months after vaccination. The TCR originated in a man between 50 and 70 years old who received an inactivated influenza vaccine. Donor details come from another sample of the same person, matched by shared clones. The DNA sequence reads TGTGCCAGCAGTGTGACCCAGAGGGATACGCAGTATTTT. The translation is CASSVTQRDTQYF.